This is a list of T cell receptor beta chains from one sample in a study of naive and memory T cell subsets. TCRdb re-derived calls from the UMI-ligation and nested PCR reads in MiXCR, one entry per CDR3 protein. Among around 160,000 distinct CDR3 sequences, about a sixth were seen once, and the ten largest hold about 0.14%. The sequenced sample was naive CD4+ T cells from blood. The source of these receptors is a human donor in good health. CDR3s include the opening cysteine and the closing phenylalanine or tryptophan. The order of the fields is clone size, V gene, D gene, J gene, CDR3 DNA, CDR3 protein. A D gene is named only where the DNA matches it firmly. The listing skips clone size in some rows; elsewhere it reads once, few, many or a size class.

.,TRBV30,.,TRBJ2-2,TGTGCCTTGTCAATGGATGGTACAGGGCTACCCCCTTACACCGGGGAGCTGTTTTTT,CALSMDGTGLPPYTGELFF
few,TRBV24-1,TRBD2,TRBJ2-1,TGTGCCACCAGTGATCCGACTAGCGGGCTTTTCCTCTACAATGAGCAGTTCTTC,CATSDPTSGLFLYNEQFF
.,TRBV28,TRBD1,TRBJ1-6,TGTGCCAGCAGCCCTACAGGGGGCGTTTCACCCCTCCACTTT,CASSPTGGVSPLHF
.,TRBV19,.,TRBJ2-5,TGTGCCAGTAGTACCGGGCCCTCAGGGGAGACCCAGTACTTC,CASSTGPSGETQYF
few,TRBV12-3/TRBV12-4,TRBD1,TRBJ2-1,TGTGCCAGCACCTCCCGGGACAGGGGTACCTATGAGCAGTTCTTC,CASTSRDRGTYEQFF
many,TRBV6-5,.,TRBJ1-1,TGTGCCAGCAGTTACCAGGAGCAAGCTTTCTTT,CASSYQEQAFF
.,TRBV2,TRBD1,TRBJ2-5,TGTGTCAGCAGAAGACAGGGGGCGGTGGAGACCCAGTACTTC,CVSRRQGAVETQYF
.,TRBV2,.,TRBJ2-5,TGTGCCAGCAGTGAATCCGGACTGGAAGTCCGAGAGACCCAGTACTTC,CASSESGLEVRETQYF
.,TRBV27,.,TRBJ2-2,TGTGCCAGCATGATGAGAGCGGGTCCCACCGGGGAGCTGTTTTTT,CASMMRAGPTGELFF
few,TRBV30,TRBD2,TRBJ2-3,TGTGCCTGGAGTGTAAAATCCCCCCTAGCGGAAAGCACAGATACGCAGTATTTT,CAWSVKSPLAESTDTQYF
.,TRBV7-9,.,TRBJ1-1,TGTGCCAGCAGCACGGGGGGCGTAGGTAGCACTGAAGCTTTCTTT,CASSTGGVGSTEAFF
.,TRBV20-1,.,TRBJ2-7,TGCAGTGCTAGCCGGGGGACAGTCTACGAGCAGTACTTC,CSASRGTVYEQYF
.,TRBV20-1,.,TRBJ1-4,TGCAGTGCTAGAGATCCAGGGAGTGAAAAACTGTTTTTT,CSARDPGSEKLFF
many,TRBV3-1,.,TRBJ2-1,TGTGCCAGCATCCTATCCCGGGACGACTTTCAAATGGAGGTGAATGAGCAGTTCTTC,CASILSRDDFQMEVNEQFF
few,TRBV18,.,TRBJ2-5,TGTGCCAGCCAAAACTTGTACCAAGAGACCCAGTACTTC,CASQNLYQETQYF
many,TRBV18,.,TRBJ2-3,TGTGCCAGCTCACCACGTGGTGGCACAGATACGCAGTATTTT,CASSPRGGTDTQYF
.,TRBV29-1,.,TRBJ2-1,TGCAGCGTTGATAGGGGGAATGAGCAGTTCTTC,CSVDRGNEQFF
.,TRBV6-6,.,TRBJ2-7,TGTGCCAGCAGTTTTGGCCGCGGGGACGAGCAGTACTTC,CASSFGRGDEQYF
.,TRBV5-4,.,TRBJ2-7,TGTGCCAGCAGCCGGGACCGCGGGTGGGCAGGCGAGCAGTACTTC,CASSRDRGWAGEQYF
many,TRBV7-2,.,TRBJ2-5,TGTGCCAGCAGTCTAACGGAGACCCAGTACTTC,CASSLTETQYF
few,TRBV7-2,TRBD2,TRBJ2-5,TGTGCCAGCAGCCCGCGGACTAGCGGGAGAGTCGAGACCCAGTACTTC,CASSPRTSGRVETQYF
.,TRBV30,.,TRBJ2-7,TGTGCCTGGGGCCGGGACACCTACGAGCAGTACTTC,CAWGRDTYEQYF
once,TRBV18,.,TRBJ1-1,TGTGCCAGCTCACAAAACGACAGATTGAACACTGAAGCTTTCTTT,CASSQNDRLNTEAFF
.,TRBV18,TRBD2,TRBJ2-3,TGTGCCAGCTCACCCCGGGCCACTAGCGGGGGAAGCACAGATACGCAGTATTTT,CASSPRATSGGSTDTQYF
.,TRBV7-3,TRBD2,TRBJ2-1,TGTGCCAGCAGCCCGCAATCGGGACTAGCTGGCAATGAGCAGTTCTTC,CASSPQSGLAGNEQFF
few,TRBV7-6,.,TRBJ2-1,TGTGCCAGCAGCTTGCCGCACAAATCCTACAATGAGCAGTTCTTC,CASSLPHKSYNEQFF
many,TRBV28,TRBD2,TRBJ2-1,TGTGCCAGCAGTCACTCATTAGCGGGACCCTACAATGAGCAGTTCTTC,CASSHSLAGPYNEQFF
.,TRBV18,.,TRBJ2-1,TGTGCCAGCTCACCACCGGTCCTGCTTCGGAACAATGAGCAGTTCTTC,CASSPPVLLRNNEQFF
few,TRBV27,.,TRBJ1-1,TGTGCCAGCAGTCCGAACCGGGCTACTGAAGCTTTCTTT,CASSPNRATEAFF
.,TRBV20-1,TRBD2,TRBJ2-7,TGCAGTGCTAGTATGGCTAGCGGGCTCCACGAGCAGTACTTC,CSASMASGLHEQYF
.,TRBV18,TRBD2,TRBJ2-2,TGTGCCAGCTCACCGGAGAGTCCGGGACTAGCGGCGAACACCGGGGAGCTGTTTTTT,CASSPESPGLAANTGELFF